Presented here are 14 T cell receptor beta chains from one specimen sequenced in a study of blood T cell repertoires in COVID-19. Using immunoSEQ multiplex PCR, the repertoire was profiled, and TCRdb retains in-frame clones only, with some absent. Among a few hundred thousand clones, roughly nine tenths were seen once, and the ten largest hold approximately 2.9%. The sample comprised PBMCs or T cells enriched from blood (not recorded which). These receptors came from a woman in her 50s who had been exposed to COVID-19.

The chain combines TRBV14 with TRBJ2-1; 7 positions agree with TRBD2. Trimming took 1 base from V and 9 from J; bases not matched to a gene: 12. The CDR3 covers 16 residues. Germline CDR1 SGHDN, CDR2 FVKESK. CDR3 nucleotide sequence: TGTGCCAGCAGCCAAGGTTTGGCCGGGGGGTTGGGTGAGCAGTTCTTC. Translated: CASSQGLAGGLGEQFF.

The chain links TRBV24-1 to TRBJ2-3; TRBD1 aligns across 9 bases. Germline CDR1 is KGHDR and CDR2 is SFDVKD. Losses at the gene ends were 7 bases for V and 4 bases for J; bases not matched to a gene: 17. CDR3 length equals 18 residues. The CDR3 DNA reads TGTGCCACCAGCGACCGAGTTCCGGGACAGGGCGACCCAGATACGCAGTATTTT. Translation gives CATSDRVPGQGDPDTQYF.

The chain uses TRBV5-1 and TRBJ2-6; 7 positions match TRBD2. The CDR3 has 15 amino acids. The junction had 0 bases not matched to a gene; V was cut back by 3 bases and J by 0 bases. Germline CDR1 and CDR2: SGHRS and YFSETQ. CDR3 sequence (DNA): TGCGCCAGCAGCTGGGGGGGCTCTGGGGCCAACGTCCTGACTTTC. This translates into CASSWGGSGANVLTF.

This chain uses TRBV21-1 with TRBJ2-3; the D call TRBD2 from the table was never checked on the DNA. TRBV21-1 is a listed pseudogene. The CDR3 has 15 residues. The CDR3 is CASSKDWSPTDTQYF. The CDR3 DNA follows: TGTGCCAGCAGCAAAGACTGGTCCCCCACAGATACGCAGTATTTT.

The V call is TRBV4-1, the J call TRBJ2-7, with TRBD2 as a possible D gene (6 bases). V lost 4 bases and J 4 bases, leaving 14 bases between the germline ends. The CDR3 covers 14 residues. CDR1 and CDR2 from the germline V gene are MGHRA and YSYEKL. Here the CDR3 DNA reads TGCGCCAGCAGCCCACCGGGACTTTTATACGAGCAGTACTTC. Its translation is CASSPPGLLYEQYF.

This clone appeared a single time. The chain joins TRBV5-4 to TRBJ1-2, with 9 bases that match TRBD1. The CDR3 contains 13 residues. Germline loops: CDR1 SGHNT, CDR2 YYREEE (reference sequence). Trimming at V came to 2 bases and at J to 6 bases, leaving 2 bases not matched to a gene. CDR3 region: CASSLQGAHGYTF. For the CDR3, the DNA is TGTGCCAGCAGCTTACAGGGGGCGCATGGCTACACCTTC. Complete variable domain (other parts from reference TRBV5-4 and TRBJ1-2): ETGVTQSPTHLIKTRGQQVTLRCSSQSGHNTVSWYQQALGQGPQFIFQYYREEENGRGNFPPRFSGLQFPNYSSELNVNALELDDSALYLCASSLQGAHGYTFGSGTRLTVV.

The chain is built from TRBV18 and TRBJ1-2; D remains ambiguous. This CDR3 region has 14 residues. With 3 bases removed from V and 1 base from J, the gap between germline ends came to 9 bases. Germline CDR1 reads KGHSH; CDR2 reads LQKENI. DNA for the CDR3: TGTGCCAGCTCACCCGGAGCTAATAACTATGGCTACACCTTC. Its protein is CASSPGANNYGYTF. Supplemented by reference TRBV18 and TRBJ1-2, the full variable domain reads NAGVMQNPRHLVRRRGQEARLRCSPMKGHSHVYWYRQLPEEGLKFMVYLQKENIIDESGMPKERFSAEFPKEGPSILRIQQVVRGDSAAYFCASSPGANNYGYTFGSGTRLTVV.

In DNA, the CDR3 is TGTGCCAGCAGCCCGACAGGGTTGGAATCACCCCTCCACTTT. It codes for CASSPTGLESPLHF. The chain links TRBV4-2 to TRBJ1-6; TRBD1 matches at 7 bases. V shed 4 bases and J 10 bases; nucleotides not matched to a gene: 7. This CDR3 is built from 14 residues. Germline CDR1 reads LGHNA; CDR2 reads YNFKEQ.

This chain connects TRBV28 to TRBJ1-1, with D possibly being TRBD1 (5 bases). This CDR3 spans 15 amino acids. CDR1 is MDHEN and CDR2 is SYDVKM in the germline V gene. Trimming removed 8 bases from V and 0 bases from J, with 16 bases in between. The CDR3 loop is CASGAGAGVNTEAFF. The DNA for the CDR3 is TGTGCCAGCGGTGCTGGGGCAGGAGTGAACACTGAAGCTTTCTTT.

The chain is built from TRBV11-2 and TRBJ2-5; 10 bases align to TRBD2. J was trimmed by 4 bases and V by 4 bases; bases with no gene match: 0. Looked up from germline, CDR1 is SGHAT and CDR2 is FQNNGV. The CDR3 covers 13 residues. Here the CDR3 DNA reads TGTGCCAGCAGCTCTAGCGGGGGAGAGACCCAGTACTTC. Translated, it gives CASSSSGGETQYF.

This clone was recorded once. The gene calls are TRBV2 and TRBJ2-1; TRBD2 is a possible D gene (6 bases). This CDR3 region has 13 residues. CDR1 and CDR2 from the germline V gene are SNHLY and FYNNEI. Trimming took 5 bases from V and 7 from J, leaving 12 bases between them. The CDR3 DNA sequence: TGTGCCAGCAGTAACCGGGGGTATAATGAGCAGTTCTTC. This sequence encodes CASSNRGYNEQFF.

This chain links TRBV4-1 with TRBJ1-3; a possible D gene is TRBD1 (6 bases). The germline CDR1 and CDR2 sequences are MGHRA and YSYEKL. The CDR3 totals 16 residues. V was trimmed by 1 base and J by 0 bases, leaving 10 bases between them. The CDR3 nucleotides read TGCGCCAGCAGCCAAGGACAGGAGTACTCTGGAAACACCATATATTTT. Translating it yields CASSQGQEYSGNTIYF.

For the CDR3, the DNA is TGCAGCGTCCAAACAAGACTAACCATGAACACTGAAGCTTTCTTT. As protein: CSVQTRLTMNTEAFF. V usage is TRBV29-1 and J usage is TRBJ1-1; the D is unclear. Trimming took off 6 bases at V and 0 bases at J, with 17 bases between the two ends. This CDR3 contains 15 residues. The germline V gene encodes CDR1 SQVTM and CDR2 ANQGSEA.

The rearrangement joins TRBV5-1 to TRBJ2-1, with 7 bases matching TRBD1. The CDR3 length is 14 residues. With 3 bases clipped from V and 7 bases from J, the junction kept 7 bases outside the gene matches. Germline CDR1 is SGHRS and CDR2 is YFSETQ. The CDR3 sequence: CASSSQGVRNEQFF. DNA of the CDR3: TGCGCCAGCAGCTCCCAGGGGGTAAGGAATGAGCAGTTCTTC.